This T cell receptor (beta chain) was captured in a study of blood T cell repertoires in COVID-19. Produced via immunoSEQ multiplex PCR; TCRdb's table is partial and in-frame only. The sample contains about 230,000 clones, roughly 83% of which appear only once. CDR1 is LNHDA and CDR2 is SQIVND in the germline V gene (reference sequence). The CDR3 is 15 amino acids. V lost 3 bases to trimming and J lost 4 bases, with 10 bases between them. The V call is TRBV19, the J call TRBJ2-6, with D possibly TRBD2 on 6 matching bases. The source of this sequence is a man in his forties or fifties with acute or convalescent COVID-19. The sample consisted of peripheral blood. CDR3 region: CASSMRGDGANVLTF. The CDR3 DNA reads as TGTGCCAGTAGTATGCGGGGTGACGGGGCCAACGTCCTGACTTTC.